This T cell receptor beta chain was sequenced in a study of cytomegalovirus exposure and HLA in healthy donors. The wider study: In an early release, HLA-typed donors contributed some 88 million unique TCR sequences.

V gave up 4 bases and J gave up 7 bases; unmatched junction bases: 4. The CDR3 contains 15 residues. The germline CDR1 and CDR2 sequences are MDHEN and SYDVKM. The PCR had 60 Vbeta and 13 Jbeta primers. Method: immunoSEQ multiplex PCR; TCRdb's copy keeps in-frame clones and lacks some. The table has about 110,000 clones, 80% to 85% seen once. Source material: PBMCs. This receptor was identified in a woman in her thirties in good health and CMV-seronegative. V and J are TRBV28 and TRBJ2-2; 12 bases are shared with TRBD2. As DNA, the CDR3 is TGTGCCAGCAGTTCCGAACTAGCGGGAGGCGGGGAGCTGTTTTTT. Translating gives CASSSELAGGGELFF.